The 21 T cell receptor beta chains below were found in one sample sequenced in a study of shared T cell receptors in the human thymus (dated by TCRdb to about 2021). Preparation of the library involved the immunoSEQ multiplex PCR assay. Entries here come from immuneACCESS through TCRdb and include only in-frame sequences with V and J called. Some clones fail to appear in such tables; in the studies checked, an unresolved V gene covers under half of the shortfall, and the cause of the remainder is unknown. The sample yields hundreds of thousands of clones; 88% were counted once. The top ten hold 0.01% of the sample. These data are also associated with another study on human thymus T cells.

Material for sequencing was thymocytes. The receptors were sampled from a boy in the first two years of life with a congenital heart defect. Donor details come from another sample of the same person, matched by shared clones.

The genes are TRBV6-1 and TRBJ2-2; TRBD2 matches at 8 bases. Looked up from germline, CDR1 is MNHNS and CDR2 is SASEGT. This CDR3 spans 15 amino acids. The J segment lost 7 bases and the V segment lost 6 bases, leaving 10 bases of the junction unmatched. The CDR3 protein is CASRRAGDSGGELFF. CDR3 in DNA: TGTGCCAGCAGGAGAGCGGGAGATTCTGGCGGGGAGCTGTTTTTT.

The CDR3, as DNA: TGTGCCAGCAGTTACTGGTACGGGAATGAAAAACTGTTTTTT. Translated: CASSYWYGNEKLFF. The V and J genes are TRBV6-6 and TRBJ1-4; no reliable D call. The V end was cut by 1 base, the J end by 5 bases, with 8 bases between. Germline V gene lookup returns CDR1 MNHNY and CDR2 SVGAGI (reference sequence). The CDR3 totals 14 residues.

J is TRBJ2-1 and V is TRBV7-2; 8 bases align to TRBD1. This CDR3 comprises 16 residues. The V gene end was trimmed by 5 bases and the J gene end by 3 bases; junction bases not matched to a gene: 9. CDR1 SGHTA and CDR2 FQGNSA come from the germline V gene. The CDR3 sequence is CASSPETGAHYNEQFF. The CDR3 region has the DNA TGTGCCAGCAGCCCAGAGACAGGGGCGCACTACAATGAGCAGTTCTTC.

The genes are TRBV4-3 and TRBJ2-5; 7 positions match TRBD2. The germline gives CDR1 LGHNA, CDR2 YSLEER. The V and J ends lost 5 bases and 5 bases, in that order; junction bases with no gene match: 14. The CDR3 consists of 16 residues. The CDR3 loop reads CASSFGRKRERETQYF. In nucleotides, the CDR3 is TGCGCCAGCAGCTTCGGACGAAAGCGGGAAAGGGAGACCCAGTACTTC.

This clone was seen only once. The chain is built from TRBV2 and TRBJ2-3; 9 nucleotides align to TRBD1. This CDR3 is built from 20 residues. Trimming removed 1 base from V and 2 bases from J; junction bases left unmatched: 16. Germline-derived CDR1 and CDR2 are SNHLY and FYNNEI. CDR3 nucleotide sequence: TGTGCCAGCAGTGAAGGGCCCACCCAACAGGGGGCTTCTGACACAGATACGCAGTATTTT. Its protein product is CASSEGPTQQGASDTDTQYF.

The V call is TRBV7-6, the J call TRBJ2-7; 7 nucleotides align to TRBD1. In germline, CDR1 is SGHVS, CDR2 FNYEAQ. After removal of 1 base from V and 3 bases from J, the junction contained 3 bases not matched to a gene. This CDR3 has 14 amino acids. CDR3 sequence reads: CASSLDQGDYEQYF. The CDR3 region has the DNA TGTGCCAGCAGCTTAGACCAGGGGGACTACGAGCAGTACTTC.

J is TRBJ2-1 and V is TRBV6-5, with 8 bases aligning to TRBD1. This CDR3 has 16 residues. The germline gives CDR1 MNHEY, CDR2 SVGAGI. V was pared by 4 bases and J by 1 base, with 6 bases of the junction left unmatched. The CDR3 is CASSSRTGKSYNEQFF. The CDR3 DNA is TGTGCCAGCAGTTCACGGACAGGGAAATCCTACAATGAGCAGTTCTTC.

J is TRBJ1-3 and V is TRBV6-1, with 7 bases matching TRBD1. CDR1 and CDR2 from the germline V gene are MNHNS and SASEGT. This CDR3 spans 17 amino acids. V shed 4 bases, J shed 0 bases, and the junction held 9 bases outside the gene matches. Written as DNA, the CDR3 is TGTGCCAGCAGTGTTAGGACAGGACCAAGCTCTGGAAACACCATATATTTT. This gives the protein CASSVRTGPSSGNTIYF.

Notes on this clone: The same CDR3 arises from other DNA sequences in this sample as well. CDR3 loop: CASSFLAGGPYEQYF. CDR3 sequence (DNA): TGTGCCAGCAGTTTCCTAGCGGGAGGACCATACGAGCAGTACTTC. The rearrangement joins TRBV27 to TRBJ2-7, with TRBD2 matching 11 bases. The CDR3 contains 15 residues. V shed 3 bases, J shed 4 bases, and the junction held 5 bases outside the gene matches. Germline CDR1 reads MNHEY; CDR2 reads SMNVEV (reference sequence).

The chain combines TRBV6-5 with TRBJ1-5; maybe TRBD1 (6 bases). V lost 6 bases to trimming and J lost 6 bases, with 18 bases between them. CDR3 length: 15 residues. Germline V gene lookup returns CDR1 MNHEY and CDR2 SVGAGI. CDR3 in DNA: TGTGCCAGCAGGCGGGGGTCGGGGGGCAGTCAGCCCCAGCATTTT. Protein: CASRRGSGGSQPQHF.

V gene TRBV4-3 combines with J gene TRBJ1-1; 9 nucleotides align to TRBD1. Looked up from germline, CDR1 is LGHNA and CDR2 is YSLEER. V was pared by 4 bases and J by 4 bases, with 13 bases of the junction left unmatched. This CDR3 region has 17 residues. DNA of the CDR3: TGCGCCAGCAGCCTAGTCGTAAGGGACAGGGTAGGCACTGAAGCTTTCTTT. Protein: CASSLVVRDRVGTEAFF.

CDR3: CASSQDLPGGYEQYF. CDR3 nucleotides: TGTGCCAGCAGCCAAGATTTGCCGGGGGGATACGAGCAGTACTTC. The chain links TRBV14 to TRBJ2-7; 7 nucleotides match TRBD2. Germline V gives CDR1 SGHDN, CDR2 FVKESK. V shed 0 bases, J shed 4 bases, and the junction held 6 bases outside the gene matches. CDR3 size: 15 residues.

The chain is built from TRBV12-5 and TRBJ2-6; D perhaps matches TRBD2 (6 bases). The CDR3 has 20 amino acids. The V end lost 1 base, the J end lost 0 bases, and 19 bases lay between the germline ends. CDR1 is LGHNT and CDR2 is FRNRAP in the germline V gene. This chain's CDR3 is CASGLAPGDFSGSGANVLTF. CDR3 coding DNA: TGTGCTAGTGGTTTGGCGCCGGGGGACTTCTCCGGCTCTGGGGCCAACGTCCTGACTTTC.

The chain links TRBV6-5 to TRBJ1-1, with TRBD1 identical over 7 bases. The junction had 10 bases not matched to a gene; V was cut back by 5 bases and J by 4 bases. Germline V CDR1 and CDR2: MNHEY, SVGAGI. The CDR3 spans 15 residues. The DNA for the CDR3 is TGTGCCAGCAGTCGACCGACAGGGACGGGCACTGAAGCTTTCTTT. Translation gives CASSRPTGTGTEAFF.

This clone has only one observation. This chain connects TRBV10-3 to TRBJ2-7; 9 nucleotides line up with TRBD1. The CDR3 loop spans 14 amino acids. Germline V gene lookup returns CDR1 ENHRY and CDR2 SYGVKD. J was trimmed by 6 bases and V by 1 base; bases with no gene match: 4. The CDR3 region is CAISEYRGPGEQYF. CDR3 bases: TGTGCCATCAGTGAGTACAGGGGGCCGGGCGAGCAGTACTTC.

The chain employs TRBV15 and TRBJ2-5; tentatively, D is TRBD1 (6 bases). Germline V gene lookup returns CDR1 LNHNV and CDR2 YYDKDF (reference sequence). The CDR3 length is 15 residues. Trimming shortened V by 0 bases and J by 4 bases, and 12 bases separated the two germline ends. Written as DNA, the CDR3 is TGTGCCACCAGCAGAGATTTTGGGGGCGGAGAGACCCAGTACTTC. It yields the protein CATSRDFGGGETQYF. The variable domain in full, with the rest retrieved from reference TRBV15 and TRBJ2-5, is DAMVIQNPRYQVTQFGKPVTLSCSQTLNHNVMYWYQQKSSQAPKLLFHYYDKDFNNEADTPDNFQSRRPNTSFCFLDIRSPGLGDTAMYLCATSRDFGGGETQYFGPGTRLLVL.

This chain links TRBV2 with TRBJ2-1; 8 bases map to TRBD1. The CDR3 spans 18 residues. V shed 10 bases and J 2 bases; nucleotides not matched to a gene: 19. Germline-derived CDR1 and CDR2 are SNHLY and FYNNEI. The CDR3 bases are TGTGCCATACGAAGAACCAGGGGGCTTCGTAACGCCTACAATGAGCAGTTCTTC. Protein sequence: CAIRRTRGLRNAYNEQFF.

The chain joins TRBV30 to TRBJ1-1, with 9 bases identical to TRBD1. The germline CDR1 and CDR2 sequences are GTSNPN and SVGIG (reference sequence). The CDR3 covers 14 residues. With 3 bases clipped from V and 1 base from J, the junction kept 3 bases outside the gene matches. The CDR3 sequence: CAWRVTGGNTEAFF. The CDR3, as DNA: TGTGCCTGGAGAGTGACAGGGGGGAACACTGAAGCTTTCTTT.

The chain is built from TRBV18 and TRBJ1-1, with D perhaps TRBD1 (5 bases). This CDR3 contains 13 residues. Deletions cut 4 bases from V and 5 bases from J, with 11 bases between. Germline CDR1 is KGHSH and CDR2 is LQKENI. The CDR3: CASSQPDKTEAFF. CDR3 nucleotide sequence: TGTGCCAGCTCACAACCGGACAAAACTGAAGCTTTCTTT.

The CDR3: CAWSGHSNQPQHF. For the CDR3, the DNA is TGTGCCTGGAGCGGACACAGCAATCAGCCCCAGCATTTT. The rearrangement uses TRBV30 and TRBJ1-5; D might be TRBD1 (5 bases). V was trimmed by 3 bases and J by 1 base, leaving 7 bases between them. Per the germline V gene, CDR1 is GTSNPN and CDR2 is SVGIG (reference sequence). The CDR3 covers 13 residues.

V and J are TRBV5-6 and TRBJ2-5; TRBD2 aligns across 12 bases. J lost 5 bases, V lost 3 bases, and 14 bases had no gene match. Per germline, CDR1 SGHDT and CDR2 YYEEEE. CDR3 size: 18 residues. The CDR3: CASSWGEASGRAVETQYF. The CDR3 nucleotides are TGTGCCAGCAGCTGGGGGGAGGCTAGCGGGAGGGCCGTGGAGACCCAGTACTTC.